The clone carrying this TCR beta chain appeared a single time. Its antigen is undetermined. The sample originates from a study of T cell repertoires in cytomegalovirus infection. Across the study: Well-studied HLA-B-restricted CMV epitopes were used in the study alongside recently identified HLA-C-restricted ones. Indicated by public TCR beta signatures were CMV infection and matching HLA type.

TCRdb re-analysed the reads in MiXCR, keeping a single row per CDR3 protein. The sample carries about 47,000 distinct CDR3 sequences, about 20% recorded once. This CDR3 is 12 amino acids long. The germline CDR1 and CDR2 sequences are MDHEN and SYDVKM. V was trimmed by 3 bases and J by 6 bases, leaving 9 bases between them. Study-level points and caveats: HLA-C-restricted CMV clonotypes gave the most frequent clonotype in two of eight donors.

The sequence was collected from a human donor in good health (CMV status not recorded). Some clones in this sample may be carry-over from other donors' samples. Sample: CD8+ T cells from cultured PBMCs, taken from culture after CMV antigen stimulation. The chain has TRBV28 and TRBJ2-7; D remains ambiguous. The CDR3 sequence: CASSFPSGEQYF. For the CDR3, the DNA is TGTGCCAGCAGTTTCCCTTCGGGCGAGCAGTACTTC.